These T cell receptor beta chains were read from a single sample in a study of T cell responses to AZD1222 COVID-19 vaccine. Assay used: immunoSEQ multiplex PCR; TCRdb lists only in-frame clones, some missing. The sample has some 130,000 clones; approximately 90% are singletons. The specimen comprised peripheral blood, sampled on day 0 of AZD1222 vaccination. All receptors come from an adult in good health. Both conserved end residues are part of each CDR3. Fields, in order: V gene, J gene, D gene, clone size, CDR3 length, CDR3 DNA, CDR3 protein. The D gene is left open where the match is weak. Rows give clone size only sometimes, using once, few, many, or a class for an expanded clone.

>TRBV15|TRBJ1-5|.|few|15
TGTGCCACCAGCAGAGACAGGGGAAGCAATCAGCCCCAGCATTTT
CATSRDRGSNQPQHF
>TRBV6-5|TRBJ1-5|.|.|13
TGTGCCAGCAGCCCAGCGAACAATCAGCCCCAGCATTTT
CASSPANNQPQHF
>TRBV19|TRBJ1-5|.|.|12
TGTGCCACTCGTCAGGGCAATCAGCCCCAGCATTTT
CATRQGNQPQHF
>TRBV10-3|TRBJ1-5|.|few|17
TGTGCCATCAGTGAGTCGCAGGGGAGGGGGAGCAATCAGCCCCAGCATTTT
CAISESQGRGSNQPQHF
>TRBV7-2|TRBJ2-7|.|.|16
TGTGCCAGCAGCTTAGAAGATTGGGCCCAGGGTTTGGAGCAGTACTTC
CASSLEDWAQGLEQYF
>TRBV9|TRBJ2-2|TRBD1|once|15
TGTGCCAGCAGCTCGGGGACAGGGGTCACCGGGGAGCTGTTTTTT
CASSSGTGVTGELFF
>TRBV6-5|TRBJ1-1|TRBD1|.|16
TGTGCCAGCAGTTACTCCGTCGGGACAGGGAACACTGAAGCTTTCTTT
CASSYSVGTGNTEAFF
>TRBV4-1|TRBJ2-1|.|.|17
TGCGCCAGCAGCCAAGGTGGGGGGGCCCCTTCCTACAATGAGCAGTTCTTC
CASSQGGGAPSYNEQFF
>TRBV19|TRBJ2-3|TRBD2|.|18
TGTGCCAGTAGGGACCCCCGGGCGGGAGCGGGGAAAACAGATACGCAGTATTTT
CASRDPRAGAGKTDTQYF
>TRBV9|TRBJ1-1|.|.|17
TGTGCCAGCAGCGTAGATGGATTCCTGGAGACGAACACTGAAGCTTTCTTT
CASSVDGFLETNTEAFF
>TRBV29-1|TRBJ2-4|.|.|15
TGCAGTGTCGTTGGGACCGAAGGGAAAAAAAACATTCAGTACTTC
CSVVGTEGKKNIQYF
>TRBV29-1|TRBJ2-7|TRBD1|.|14
TGCAGCGTTGCAAAAGGGACAGGGTCCCACGAGCAGTACTTC
CSVAKGTGSHEQYF
>TRBV24-1|TRBJ1-2|TRBD1|.|14
TGTGCCACCAGTGACGCACAGGGGGCGCGAGGCTACACCTTC
CATSDAQGARGYTF
>TRBV3-1/TRBV3-2|TRBJ2-7|.|.|14
TGTGCCAGCAGCCAGACTATCAGGGTCTACGAGCAGTACTTC
CASSQTIRVYEQYF
>TRBV4-1|TRBJ1-3|.|.|14
TGCGCCAGCAGCCAAGTTGTGGGAGGAAACACCATATATTTT
CASSQVVGGNTIYF
>TRBV28|TRBJ1-5|.|.|13
TGTGCCAGCAGTTTGAGGGGTGGACAGCCCCAGCATTTT
CASSLRGGQPQHF
>TRBV7-2|TRBJ2-1|.|.|14
TGTGCCAGCAGTTCACAGGGTTCCAACAATGAGCAGTTCTTC
CASSSQGSNNEQFF
>TRBV24-1|TRBJ2-7|.|.|16
TGTGCCACCTTACCAGTCCCTAGACATACATCCTACGAGCAGTACTTC
CATLPVPRHTSYEQYF
>TRBV4-3|TRBJ1-2|.|.|17
TGCGCCAGCAGCCAAGGTGTACAGGGTGTAAAGGGACGTGGCTACACCTTC
CASSQGVQGVKGRGYTF
>TRBV5-1|TRBJ1-2|TRBD1|.|14
TGCGCCAGCTCACACCGGCAGGGGGGGTATGGCTACACCTTC
CASSHRQGGYGYTF
>TRBV4-3|TRBJ1-1|.|.|15
TGCGCCAGCAGCCAAAGACCGGGGGGCGACACTGAAGCTTTCTTT
CASSQRPGGDTEAFF
>TRBV6-5|TRBJ1-3|TRBD1|.|15
TGTGCCAGCAGACCGGACAGGGGTTGGGGAAACACCATATATTTT
CASRPDRGWGNTIYF
>TRBV18|TRBJ1-1|.|.|14
TGTGCCAGCTCACCCCCAGGGAGGGACACTGAAGCTTTCTTT
CASSPPGRDTEAFF
>TRBV28|TRBJ1-3|.|few|16
TGTGCCATCACCCCTTCGGGGGATTTGAAGGGAAACACCATATATTTT
CAITPSGDLKGNTIYF
>TRBV5-1|TRBJ2-7|.|.|14
TGCGCCAGCAGCCCCGGTGGGAAGAGCTACGAGCAGTACTTC
CASSPGGKSYEQYF
>TRBV10-3|TRBJ1-5|TRBD1|.|15
TGTGCCATCAGTGCACGACAGGGTGGGCGTCAGCCCCAGCATTTT
CAISARQGGRQPQHF
>TRBV7-3|TRBJ1-2|.|.|15
TGTGCCAGCAGCTTGTCGGGCAGGACCAACTATGGCTACACCTTC
CASSLSGRTNYGYTF
>TRBV7-9|TRBJ1-5|.|few|15
TGTGCCAGCAGCCCCGAGGGGAGTAGCAATCAGCCCCAGCATTTT
CASSPEGSSNQPQHF
>TRBV20-1|TRBJ1-2|.|once|11
TGCAGTGCTAGAGAGGGGTTACTCTACACCTTC
CSAREGLLYTF
>TRBV6-5|TRBJ1-2|TRBD1|.|12
TGTGCCAGCAAAGAAGGACAGGGAAGCTACACCTTC
CASKEGQGSYTF
>TRBV10-3|TRBJ1-2|.|.|15
TGTGCCACGCGGGATCGGCCCCTCTCCCCCTATGGCTACACCTTC
CATRDRPLSPYGYTF
>TRBV2|TRBJ2-7|.|.|15
TGTGCCAGCAGTGAAGCGGGCAGGGGGACTTCCGAGCAGTACTTC
CASSEAGRGTSEQYF
>TRBV7-6|TRBJ2-5|TRBD1|.|17
TGTGCCAGCAGACCCCGTCCGACAGGGAAAGCCTTTGGGACCCAGTACTTC
CASRPRPTGKAFGTQYF
>TRBV9|TRBJ2-3|.|.|15
TGTGCCAGCAGCGTAGCTATCGGGGGTATCGATACGCAGTATTTT
CASSVAIGGIDTQYF
>TRBV27|TRBJ2-3|TRBD1|.|17
TGTGCCAGCAGCTTAGACAGGGGGGGGCTTGGCCCAGATACGCAGTATTTT
CASSLDRGGLGPDTQYF
>TRBV6-5|TRBJ1-2|TRBD1|once|15
TGTGCCAGCAGCAAAGGGGGACAGCCCTACTATGGCTACACCTTC
CASSKGGQPYYGYTF
>TRBV4-1|TRBJ1-1|TRBD1|.|14
TGCGCCAGCAGCTCCACAGGGGGCATCACTGAAGCTTTCTTT
CASSSTGGITEAFF
>TRBV12-3/TRBV12-4|TRBJ1-2|.|.|11
TGTGCCAGCAATTCAGGGGATGGCTACACCTTC
CASNSGDGYTF
>TRBV9|TRBJ2-7|.|.|13
TGTGCCAGCAGCGTCAGCGGGTCCTACGAGCAGTACTTC
CASSVSGSYEQYF
>TRBV6-2/TRBV6-3|TRBJ1-2|.|.|12
TGTGCCAGCAGCCCCAACCTGGCACGCTACACCTTC
CASSPNLARYTF
>TRBV6-2/TRBV6-3|TRBJ1-1|.|.|12
TGTGCCAGCAGCGACCCCTTAACTGAAGCTTTCTTT
CASSDPLTEAFF
>TRBV4-1|TRBJ1-1|.|.|17
TGCGCCAGCAGCCAAGACGCCGAAGCCTATCTGAACACTGAAGCTTTCTTT
CASSQDAEAYLNTEAFF
>TRBV7-2|TRBJ2-5|.|.|13
TGTGCCATCACGGGGGGCCCGGCCCAGACCCAGTACTTC
CAITGGPAQTQYF
>TRBV11-3|TRBJ2-2|TRBD2|once|15
TGTGCCAGCAGCACCGGGACTAGCGTTCACGGGGAGCTGTTTTTT
CASSTGTSVHGELFF
>TRBV7-2|TRBJ1-6|TRBD1|.|13
TGTGCCACTGGGACAGGCTATAATTCACCCCTCCACTTT
CATGTGYNSPLHF
>TRBV18|TRBJ1-3|TRBD1|.|16
TGTGCCAGCTCACAGGGGGACAGGGCGACTGGAAACACCATATATTTT
CASSQGDRATGNTIYF
>TRBV14|TRBJ1-6|.|.|14
TGTGCCAGCAGCCAGACGAGCTTTCGGGGGGCCCTCCACTTT
CASSQTSFRGALHF
>TRBV10-3|TRBJ1-1|TRBD1|.|15
TGTGCCATCAGTGAGGCGACAGGGTTCAAGATCGAAGCTTTCTTT
CAISEATGFKIEAFF
>TRBV5-1|TRBJ2-1|.|once|15
TGCGCCAGCAGCCTCCGGGACAACCGCTACAATGAGCAGTTCTTC
CASSLRDNRYNEQFF
>TRBV28|TRBJ1-2|.|once|13
TGTGCCACTCAACAGCCGTCTAACTATGGCTACACCTTC
CATQQPSNYGYTF
>TRBV5-1|TRBJ1-2|TRBD1|.|15
TGCGCCAGCAGCTCGACAGGGGGCGTCAACTATGGCTACACCTTC
CASSSTGGVNYGYTF
>TRBV10-1|TRBJ2-1|TRBD1|.|19
TGCGCCATCCTGGTACGGGACAGGAAGCGCACTCCCACCTACAATGAGCAGTTCTTC
CAILVRDRKRTPTYNEQFF
>TRBV18|TRBJ2-1|TRBD2|.|15
TGTGCCAGCTCACCAAGCCGGGGGGGCTGGGATGAGCAGTTCTTC
CASSPSRGGWDEQFF
>TRBV9|TRBJ1-4|.|.|15
TGTGCCAGCAGCGTAGGGGCGTCCGGTAGGGAAAAACTGTTTTTT
CASSVGASGREKLFF
>TRBV10-1|TRBJ2-3|TRBD2|.|15
TGCGCCAGCAGTGCGGTAGCGGGGGACGGAGATACGCAGTATTTT
CASSAVAGDGDTQYF